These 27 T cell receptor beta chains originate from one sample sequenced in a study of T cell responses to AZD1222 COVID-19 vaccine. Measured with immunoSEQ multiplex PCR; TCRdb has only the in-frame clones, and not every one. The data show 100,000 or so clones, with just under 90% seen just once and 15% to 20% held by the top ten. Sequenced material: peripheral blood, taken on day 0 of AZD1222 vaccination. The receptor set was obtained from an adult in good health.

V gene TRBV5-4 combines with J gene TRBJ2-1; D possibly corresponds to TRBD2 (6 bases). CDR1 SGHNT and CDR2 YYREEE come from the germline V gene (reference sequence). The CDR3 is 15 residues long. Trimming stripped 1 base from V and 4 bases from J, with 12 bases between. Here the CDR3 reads CASSLFAGPYNEQFF. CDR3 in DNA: TGTGCCAGCAGCTTGTTTGCGGGACCTTACAATGAGCAGTTCTTC.

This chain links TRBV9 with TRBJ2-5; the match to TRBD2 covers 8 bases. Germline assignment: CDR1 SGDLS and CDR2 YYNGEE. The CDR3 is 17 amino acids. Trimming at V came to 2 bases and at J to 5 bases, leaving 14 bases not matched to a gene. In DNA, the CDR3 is TGTGCCAGCAGCGTCTCCGGGGGGGACATCGGCTTGGAGACCCAGTACTTC. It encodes CASSVSGGDIGLETQYF.

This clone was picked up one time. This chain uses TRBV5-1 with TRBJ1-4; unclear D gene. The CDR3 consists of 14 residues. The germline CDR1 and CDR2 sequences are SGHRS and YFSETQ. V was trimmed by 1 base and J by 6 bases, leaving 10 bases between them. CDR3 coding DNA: TGCGCCAGCAGCTTGTCTTGGGTGGATGAAAAACTGTTTTTT. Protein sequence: CASSLSWVDEKLFF.

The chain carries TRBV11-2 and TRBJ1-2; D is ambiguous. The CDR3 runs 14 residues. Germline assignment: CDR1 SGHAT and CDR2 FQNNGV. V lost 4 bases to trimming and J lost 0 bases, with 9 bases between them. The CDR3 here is CASSSGIPNYGYTF. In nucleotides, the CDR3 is TGTGCCAGCAGCTCGGGGATTCCTAACTATGGCTACACCTTC. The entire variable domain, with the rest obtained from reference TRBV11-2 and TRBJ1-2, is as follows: EAGVAQSPRYKIIEKRQSVAFWCNPISGHATLYWYQQILGQGPKLLIQFQNNGVVDDSQLPKDRFSAERLKGVDSTLKIQPAKLEDSAVYLCASSSGIPNYGYTFGSGTRLTVV.

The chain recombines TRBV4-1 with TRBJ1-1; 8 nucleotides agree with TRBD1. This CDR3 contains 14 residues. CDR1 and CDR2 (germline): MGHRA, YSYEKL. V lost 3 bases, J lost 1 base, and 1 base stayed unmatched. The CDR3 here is CASSQTGANTEAFF. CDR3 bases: TGCGCCAGCAGCCAGACAGGGGCGAACACTGAAGCTTTCTTT.

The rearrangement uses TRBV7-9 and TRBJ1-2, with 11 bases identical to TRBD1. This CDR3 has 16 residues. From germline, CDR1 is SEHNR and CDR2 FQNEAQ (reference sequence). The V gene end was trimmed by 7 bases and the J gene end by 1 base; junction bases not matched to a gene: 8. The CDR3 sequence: CASTGQGASGNYGYTF. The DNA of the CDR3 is TGTGCCAGCACCGGACAGGGGGCTAGTGGTAACTATGGCTACACCTTC.

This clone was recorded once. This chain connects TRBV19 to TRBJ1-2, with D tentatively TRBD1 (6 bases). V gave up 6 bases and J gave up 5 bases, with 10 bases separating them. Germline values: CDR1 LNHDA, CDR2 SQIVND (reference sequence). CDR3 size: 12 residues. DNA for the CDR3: TGTGCCAGTAGCCGGCAGGGGTATGGCTACACCTTC. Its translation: CASSRQGYGYTF.

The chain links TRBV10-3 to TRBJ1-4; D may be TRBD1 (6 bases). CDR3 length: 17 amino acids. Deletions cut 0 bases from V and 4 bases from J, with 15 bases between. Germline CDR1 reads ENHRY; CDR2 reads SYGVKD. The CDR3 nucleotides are TGTGCCATCAGTGAGTCTGGTGGGCAGGGGAGTAATGAAAAACTGTTTTTT. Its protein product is CAISESGGQGSNEKLFF.

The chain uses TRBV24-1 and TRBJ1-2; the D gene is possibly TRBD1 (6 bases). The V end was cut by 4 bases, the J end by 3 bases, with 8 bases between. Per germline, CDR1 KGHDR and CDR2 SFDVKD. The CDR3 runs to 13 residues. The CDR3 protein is CATSEGGYYGYTF. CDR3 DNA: TGTGCCACCAGTGAAGGGGGTTACTATGGCTACACCTTC.

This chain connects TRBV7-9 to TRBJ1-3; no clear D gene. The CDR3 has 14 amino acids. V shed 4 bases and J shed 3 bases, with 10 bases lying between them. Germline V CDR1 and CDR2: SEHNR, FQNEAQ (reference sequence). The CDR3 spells CASSSSTDGNTIYF. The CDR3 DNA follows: TGTGCCAGCAGCTCCTCAACCGATGGAAACACCATATATTTT.

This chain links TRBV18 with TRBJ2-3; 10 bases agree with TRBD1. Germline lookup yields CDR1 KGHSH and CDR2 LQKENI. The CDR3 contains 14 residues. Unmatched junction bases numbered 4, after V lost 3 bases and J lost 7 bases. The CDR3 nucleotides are TGTGCCAGCTCACCGGACAGGGGGTTAAATACGCAGTATTTT. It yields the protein CASSPDRGLNTQYF.

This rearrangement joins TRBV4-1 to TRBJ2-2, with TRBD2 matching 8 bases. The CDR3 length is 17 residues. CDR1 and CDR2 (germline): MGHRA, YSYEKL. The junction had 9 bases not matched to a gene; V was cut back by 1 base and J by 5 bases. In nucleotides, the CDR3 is TGCGCCAGCAGCCAAGTACCAGCGGGGGCAACAACCGGGGAGCTGTTTTTT. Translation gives CASSQVPAGATTGELFF.

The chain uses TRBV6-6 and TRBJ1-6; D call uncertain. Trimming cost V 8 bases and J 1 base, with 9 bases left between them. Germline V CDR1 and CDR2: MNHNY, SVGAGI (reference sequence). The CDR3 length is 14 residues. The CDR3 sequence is CASVGSSYNSPLHF. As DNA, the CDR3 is TGTGCCAGCGTGGGGAGTTCCTATAATTCACCCCTCCACTTT.

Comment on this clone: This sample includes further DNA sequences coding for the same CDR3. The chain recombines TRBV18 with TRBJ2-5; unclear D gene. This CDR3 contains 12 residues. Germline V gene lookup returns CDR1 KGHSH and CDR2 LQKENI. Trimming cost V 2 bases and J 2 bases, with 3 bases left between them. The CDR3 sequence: CASSPGQETQYF. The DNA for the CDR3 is TGTGCCAGCTCACCAGGACAAGAGACCCAGTACTTC.

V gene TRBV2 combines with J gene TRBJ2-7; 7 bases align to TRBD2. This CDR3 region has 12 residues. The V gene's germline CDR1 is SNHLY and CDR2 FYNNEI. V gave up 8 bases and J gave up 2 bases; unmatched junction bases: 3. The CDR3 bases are TGTGCCAGCGGGGAGGGAACCTACGAGCAGTACTTC. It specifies CASGEGTYEQYF.

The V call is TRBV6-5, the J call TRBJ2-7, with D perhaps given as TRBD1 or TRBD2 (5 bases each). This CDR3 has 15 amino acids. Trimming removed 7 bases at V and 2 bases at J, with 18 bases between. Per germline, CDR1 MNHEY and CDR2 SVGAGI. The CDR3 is CASTSSGTPAYEQYF. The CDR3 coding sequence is TGTGCCAGCACGAGTTCCGGGACGCCCGCCTACGAGCAGTACTTC.

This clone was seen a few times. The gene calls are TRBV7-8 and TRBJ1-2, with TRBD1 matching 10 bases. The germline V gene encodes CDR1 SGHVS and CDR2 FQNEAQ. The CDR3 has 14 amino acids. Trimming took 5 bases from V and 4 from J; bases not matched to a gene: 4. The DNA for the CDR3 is TGTGCCAGCAGCCGGACAGGGGGTTTCTATGGCTACACCTTC. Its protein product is CASSRTGGFYGYTF.

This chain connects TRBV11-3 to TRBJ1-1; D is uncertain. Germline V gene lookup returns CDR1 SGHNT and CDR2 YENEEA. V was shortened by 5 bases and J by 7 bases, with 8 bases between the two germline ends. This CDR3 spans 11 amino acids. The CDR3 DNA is TGTGCCAGCAGCCTAAATATTGAAGCTTTCTTT. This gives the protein CASSLNIEAFF.

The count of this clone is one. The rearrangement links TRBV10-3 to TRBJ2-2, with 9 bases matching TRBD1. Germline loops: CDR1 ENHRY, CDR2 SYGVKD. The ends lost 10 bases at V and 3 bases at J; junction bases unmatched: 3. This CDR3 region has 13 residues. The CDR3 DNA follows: TGTGCCACCCGACAGGGGGACACCGGGGAGCTGTTTTTT. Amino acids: CATRQGDTGELFF.

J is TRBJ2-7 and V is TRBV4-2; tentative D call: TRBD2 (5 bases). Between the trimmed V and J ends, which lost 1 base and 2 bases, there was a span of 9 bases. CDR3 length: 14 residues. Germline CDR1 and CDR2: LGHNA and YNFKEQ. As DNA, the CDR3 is TGTGCCAGCAGCCAAGCGGAGGACCCCTACGAGCAGTACTTC. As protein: CASSQAEDPYEQYF.

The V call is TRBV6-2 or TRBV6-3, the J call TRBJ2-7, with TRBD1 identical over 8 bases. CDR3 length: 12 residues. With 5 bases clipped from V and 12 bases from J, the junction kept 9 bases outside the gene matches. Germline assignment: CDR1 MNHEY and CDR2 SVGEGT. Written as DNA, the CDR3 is TGTGCCAGCAGTAATGAGGACAGGGAGAGGTACTTC. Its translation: CASSNEDRERYF.

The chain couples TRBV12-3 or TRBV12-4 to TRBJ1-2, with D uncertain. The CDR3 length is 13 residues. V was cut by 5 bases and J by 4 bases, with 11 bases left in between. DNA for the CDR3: TGTGCCAGCAGTCCGACGGAATCCTATGGCTACACCTTC. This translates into CASSPTESYGYTF.

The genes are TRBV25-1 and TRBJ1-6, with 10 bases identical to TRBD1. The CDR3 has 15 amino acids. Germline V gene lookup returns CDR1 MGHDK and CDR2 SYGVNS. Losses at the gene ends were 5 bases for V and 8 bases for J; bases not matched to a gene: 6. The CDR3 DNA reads TGTGCCAGCAGTCACCTCGACAGGGGGCATTCACCCCTCCACTTT. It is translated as CASSHLDRGHSPLHF.

The CDR3 is CASSQEVESGNTIYF. The CDR3 DNA follows: TGCGCCAGCAGCCAAGAGGTAGAGTCTGGAAACACCATATATTTT. The rearrangement uses TRBV4-1 and TRBJ1-3; D ambiguous. V dropped 0 bases and J dropped 1 base, with 7 bases sitting between them. This CDR3 has 15 residues. Germline V gives CDR1 MGHRA, CDR2 YSYEKL.

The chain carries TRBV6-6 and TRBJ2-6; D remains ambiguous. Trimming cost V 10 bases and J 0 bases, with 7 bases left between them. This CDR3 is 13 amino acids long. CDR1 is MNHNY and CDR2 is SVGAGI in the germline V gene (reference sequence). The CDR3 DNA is TGTGCCACCCGAAGCTCTGGGGCCAACGTCCTGACTTTC. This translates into CATRSSGANVLTF.

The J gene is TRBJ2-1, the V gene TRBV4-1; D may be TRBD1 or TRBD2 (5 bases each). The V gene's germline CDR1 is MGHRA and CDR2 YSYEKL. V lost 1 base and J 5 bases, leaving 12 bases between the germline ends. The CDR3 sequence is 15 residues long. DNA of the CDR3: TGCGCCAGCAGCCAAGGGCAGGGAGTCGACAATGAGCAGTTCTTC. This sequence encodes CASSQGQGVDNEQFF.

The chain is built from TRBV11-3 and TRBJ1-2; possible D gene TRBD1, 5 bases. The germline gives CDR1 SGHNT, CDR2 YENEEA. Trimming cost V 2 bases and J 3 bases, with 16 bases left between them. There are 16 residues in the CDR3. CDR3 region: CASSLSEGTMDYGYTF. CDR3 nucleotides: TGTGCCAGCAGCTTATCCGAAGGGACGATGGACTATGGCTACACCTTC.